Below, 30 T cell receptor beta chains from the same sample are listed, as sequenced in a study of T cell changes during pregnancy in multiple sclerosis. Method: immunoSEQ multiplex PCR; TCRdb's copy keeps in-frame clones and lacks some. The sample shows almost 20,000 clones, 88% of them seen only once. The material sequenced was CD8+ T cells from peripheral blood mononuclear cells, taken after pregnancy. The receptors derive from a female donor in good health, enrolled as a control in a pregnancy study.

This clone was counted once. J is TRBJ1-1 and V is TRBV19; D is uncertain. Germline-derived CDR1 and CDR2 are LNHDA and SQIVND (reference sequence). The ends were cut back, 2 bases at V and 1 base at J, with 11 bases in the middle. This CDR3 is built from 15 residues. DNA for the CDR3: TGTGCCAGTAGTATATCTATGAGTCCGAACACTGAAGCTTTCTTT. It yields the protein CASSISMSPNTEAFF.

This sequence joins TRBV5-6 and TRBJ1-1, with 9 bases fitting TRBD1. With 4 bases clipped from V and 5 bases from J, the junction kept 6 bases outside the gene matches. The germline gives CDR1 SGHDT, CDR2 YYEEEE. The CDR3 has 14 amino acids. The CDR3 nucleotides read TGTGCCAGCAGCCCAGACAGGGGGGGTACTGAAGCTTTCTTT. Translating gives CASSPDRGGTEAFF.

This sequence joins TRBV19 and TRBJ2-7, with 7 bases fitting TRBD2. CDR1 LNHDA and CDR2 SQIVND come from the germline V gene (reference sequence). The CDR3 length is 15 residues. With 3 bases clipped from V and 2 bases from J, the junction kept 7 bases outside the gene matches. The CDR3 DNA reads as TGTGCCAGTAGTATGGGTCTAGCGGAAACCTACGAGCAGTACTTC. This gives the protein CASSMGLAETYEQYF. Variable domain in full (rest from reference TRBV19 and TRBJ2-7): DGGITQSPKYLFRKEGQNVTLSCEQNLNHDAMYWYRQDPGQGLRLIYYSQIVNDFQKGDIAEGYSVSREKKESFPLTVTSAQKNPTAFYLCASSMGLAETYEQYFGPGTRLTVT.

The chain is built from TRBV4-1 and TRBJ2-5; D call uncertain. The last part of the DNA fits TRBJ2-7 better; the J call may be wrong. From germline, CDR1 is MGHRA and CDR2 YSYEKL. The CDR3 consists of 13 residues. This CDR3 reads CASSRAPVYEQYF. The CDR3 DNA reads as TGCGCCAGCAGCCGAGCGCCGGTTTACGAGCAGTACTTC.

The CDR3 DNA is TGTGCCAGCAGTTTAGGGGGACCCACAGATACGCAGTATTTT. It is translated as CASSLGGPTDTQYF. The chain combines TRBV6-5 with TRBJ2-3; D possibly corresponds to TRBD1 (6 bases). The CDR3 is 14 amino acids. The germline V gene has CDR1 MNHEY and CDR2 SVGAGI. V lost 4 bases and J 2 bases, leaving 10 bases between the germline ends.

The chain has TRBV4-1 and TRBJ1-1; tentatively, D is TRBD1 (6 bases). Trimming removed 4 bases from V and 5 bases from J, with 14 bases in between. CDR3 length: 14 amino acids. Per the germline V gene, CDR1 is MGHRA and CDR2 is YSYEKL. In nucleotides, the CDR3 is TGCGCCAGCAGCCTAGCCAGGGGAGAGACTGAAGCTTTCTTT. Translation gives CASSLARGETEAFF.

The chain couples TRBV5-1 to TRBJ1-2; TRBD1 matches 11 bases. CDR1 is SGHRS, CDR2 YFSETQ, per germline. The CDR3 is 16 residues long. V shed 3 bases and J 5 bases; nucleotides not matched to a gene: 9. Here the CDR3 DNA reads TGCGCCAGCAGCTCGGGGGACAGGGGGGACCCTTATGGCTACACCTTC. Translating gives CASSSGDRGDPYGYTF.

This rearrangement joins TRBV30 to TRBJ2-7, with D maybe TRBD1 (5 bases). The CDR3 runs to 14 residues. Trimming left V 0 bases short and J 2 bases short, with 11 bases between. CDR1 GTSNPN and CDR2 SVGIG come from the germline V gene (reference sequence). CDR3 DNA sequence: TGTGCCTGGAGTGTAGGGGCCTCTCCCTACGAGCAGTACTTC. Translating it yields CAWSVGASPYEQYF.

This sequence joins TRBV9 and TRBJ2-5; unclear D gene. V was pared by 4 bases and J by 1 base, with 11 bases between. CDR1 is SGDLS, CDR2 YYNGEE, per germline. CDR3 length: 14 amino acids. The DNA for the CDR3 is TGTGCCAGCAGCTCCCGTAGTAGCCAAGAGACCCAGTACTTC. Translated, it gives CASSSRSSQETQYF.

J is TRBJ1-1 and V is TRBV6-5; 9 bases map to TRBD1. V dropped 0 bases and J dropped 1; count of bases not matched to a gene: 3. The germline CDR1 and CDR2 sequences are MNHEY and SVGAGI. The CDR3 spans 16 residues. DNA of the CDR3: TGTGCCAGCAGTTACTCGGGGACAGGGACGAACACTGAAGCTTTCTTT. The encoded protein is CASSYSGTGTNTEAFF.

The chain combines TRBV30 with TRBJ2-7, with 15 bases lining up with TRBD2. Germline values: CDR1 GTSNPN, CDR2 SVGIG (reference sequence). The CDR3 contains 17 residues. V dropped 2 bases and J dropped 3; count of bases not matched to a gene: 8. The CDR3 nucleotides read TGTGCCTGGAGTCCGGGACTAGCGGGGGGTTTACTCTACGAGCAGTACTTC. It codes for CAWSPGLAGGLLYEQYF.

The chain has TRBV7-2 and TRBJ2-3; 11 bases are shared with TRBD2. Unmatched junction bases numbered 7, after V lost 3 bases and J lost 5 bases. Per the germline V gene, CDR1 is SGHTA and CDR2 is FQGNSA. The CDR3 has 16 residues. CDR3 in amino acids: CASSFTLAGAGDTQYF. CDR3 coding DNA: TGTGCCAGCAGCTTTACACTAGCGGGAGCTGGAGATACGCAGTATTTT.

This sequence joins TRBV19 and TRBJ1-2, with 8 positions matching TRBD1. The V gene end was trimmed by 5 bases and the J gene end by 3 bases; junction bases not matched to a gene: 11. Germline V lookup: CDR1 LNHDA, CDR2 SQIVND (reference sequence). The CDR3 totals 16 residues. The CDR3 is CASSPLRAGGDYGYTF. CDR3 sequence (DNA): TGTGCCAGTAGTCCCCTGAGGGCAGGGGGCGACTATGGCTACACCTTC.

The CDR3 nucleotides are TGCGCCAGCAGCCAAGAACAGGGGGGCCACAATGAGCAGTTCTTC. The encoded protein is CASSQEQGGHNEQFF. The V and J genes are TRBV4-1 and TRBJ2-1; TRBD1 agrees at 8 bases. The ends lost 0 bases at V and 5 bases at J; junction bases unmatched: 3. Germline V CDR1 and CDR2: MGHRA, YSYEKL. The CDR3 length is 15 residues.

This chain links TRBV7-2 with TRBJ2-7, with no clear D. CDR1 and CDR2 from the germline V gene are SGHTA and FQGNSA. The CDR3 sequence is 12 residues long. Trimming pared 6 bases from V and 0 bases from J, leaving 6 bases between. The CDR3 nucleotides read TGTGCCAGCAGTTCCGTCTCCTACGAGCAGTACTTC. This translates into CASSSVSYEQYF.

This clone appeared once. The chain's CDR3 is CASRPLGTDTQYF. The CDR3 bases are TGTGCCAGCAGACCCTTAGGCACAGATACGCAGTATTTT. The genes are TRBV6-5 and TRBJ2-3; D unclear. Trimming cost V 6 bases and J 1 base, with 8 bases left between them. Per the germline V gene, CDR1 is MNHEY and CDR2 is SVGAGI. This CDR3 region has 13 residues.

The rearrangement joins TRBV9 to TRBJ2-5; a possible D gene is TRBD1 (6 bases). Germline CDR1 and CDR2: SGDLS and YYNGEE. The length of the CDR3 is 14 residues. The germline V and J ends were trimmed by 4 bases and 0 bases, with 10 bases remaining between them. CDR3 residues: CASSHQGNQETQYF. CDR3 coding DNA: TGTGCCAGCAGCCACCAGGGGAACCAAGAGACCCAGTACTTC.

This chain connects TRBV5-6 to TRBJ2-3, with 10 bases identical to TRBD1. CDR3 length: 16 amino acids. V trimming: 7 bases; J trimming: 4 bases; junction bases outside the gene matches: 12. Germline V CDR1 and CDR2: SGHDT, YYEEEE. The CDR3 bases are TGTGCCAGCGGTCACCCCCGGGACAGGGGCCCAGATACGCAGTATTTT. Translating gives CASGHPRDRGPDTQYF.

This chain joins TRBV4-1 and TRBJ2-7, with D hard to call. Germline CDR1 is MGHRA and CDR2 is YSYEKL. CDR3 length equals 16 residues. V lost 0 bases and J 7 bases, leaving 19 bases between the germline ends. CDR3 in DNA: TGCGCCAGCAGCCAAGATTTTCCACCTCCGCTCGGGGAGCAGTACTTC. This encodes CASSQDFPPPLGEQYF.

This chain links TRBV27 with TRBJ2-1, with D uncertain. The germline V gene encodes CDR1 MNHEY and CDR2 SMNVEV (reference sequence). CDR3 length equals 13 residues. Trimming removed 7 bases from V and 0 bases from J, with 7 bases in between. CDR3 coding DNA: TGTGCCAGCATGGCTAGCTCCTACAATGAGCAGTTCTTC. Protein product: CASMASSYNEQFF.

The J gene is TRBJ2-1, the V gene TRBV7-6; 7 bases match TRBD2. V lost 0 bases to trimming and J lost 2 bases; unmatched junction nucleotides: 1. The CDR3 is 15 residues long. Germline CDR1 SGHVS, CDR2 FNYEAQ. The CDR3 spells CASSLAGGTYNEQFF. DNA for the CDR3: TGTGCCAGCAGCTTAGCGGGGGGGACCTACAATGAGCAGTTCTTC.

The rearrangement uses TRBV7-2 and TRBJ2-1; D is unresolved. CDR3 length: 15 residues. Germline V CDR1 and CDR2: SGHTA, FQGNSA. V was trimmed by 1 base and J by 0 bases, leaving 7 bases between them. The CDR3 nucleotides are TGTGCCAGCAGCTTAGTGTCTAGCTCCTACAATGAGCAGTTCTTC. As protein: CASSLVSSSYNEQFF.

V and J are TRBV5-1 and TRBJ2-5, with TRBD1 identical over 7 bases. With V trimmed by 8 bases and J by 5 bases, 15 bases remained unmatched. The CDR3 covers 15 residues. Germline V gives CDR1 SGHRS, CDR2 YFSETQ. DNA for the CDR3: TGCGCCAGTTCGACACAACGACAGGGTGCGGAGACCCAGTACTTC. This translates into CASSTQRQGAETQYF.

This chain joins TRBV12-5 and TRBJ2-7; D possibly corresponds to TRBD1 (6 bases). Trimming took off 8 bases at V and 2 bases at J, with 22 bases between the two ends. Germline-derived CDR1 and CDR2 are LGHNT and FRNRAP. CDR3 length: 16 amino acids. CDR3 sequence (DNA): TGTGCTAGTTTCGAAGTAACAGGGCCAGCCCCCTACGAGCAGTACTTC. Its translation is CASFEVTGPAPYEQYF.

On this clone itself: At one boundary the junction diverges from the germline segment, which might be a read error. CDR3 region: CASSTYINYGYTF. As DNA, the CDR3 is TGTGCCAGTAGTACTTATATTAACTACGGCTACACCTTC. This chain links TRBV27 with TRBJ1-2; D gene ambiguous. This CDR3 has 13 amino acids. CDR1 and CDR2 (germline): MNHEY, SMNVEV (reference sequence).

The chain uses TRBV18 and TRBJ1-3; 7 bases line up with TRBD1. V shed 3 bases, J shed 4 bases, and the junction held 3 bases outside the gene matches. CDR1 and CDR2 (germline): KGHSH, LQKENI. This CDR3 comprises 14 residues. As DNA, the CDR3 is TGTGCCAGCTCACCCGGGACAGAAGGAAACACCATATATTTT. Translation gives CASSPGTEGNTIYF.

V and J are TRBV29-1 and TRBJ2-3, with D perhaps TRBD2 (6 bases). Per germline, CDR1 SQVTM and CDR2 ANQGSEA. The V gene lost 6 bases and the J gene lost 2 bases, with 21 bases spanning the gap. The CDR3 consists of 16 residues. CDR3 DNA: TGCAGCGTCCTCGGGGGAGAGGTGGTAGCCACAGATACGCAGTATTTT. Translation gives CSVLGGEVVATDTQYF.

This chain joins TRBV5-4 and TRBJ1-1; no clear D gene. The CDR3 runs to 13 residues. V gave up 3 bases and J gave up 2 bases, with 8 bases separating them. Germline CDR1 and CDR2: SGHNT and YYREEE (reference sequence). CDR3 loop: CASSWSINTEAFF. Written as DNA, the CDR3 is TGTGCCAGCAGCTGGAGTATTAACACTGAAGCTTTCTTT. The whole variable domain, remainder taken from reference TRBV5-4 and TRBJ1-1, is ETGVTQSPTHLIKTRGQQVTLRCSSQSGHNTVSWYQQALGQGPQFIFQYYREEENGRGNFPPRFSGLQFPNYSSELNVNALELDDSALYLCASSWSINTEAFFGQGTRLTVV.

V and J are TRBV19 and TRBJ1-1; 7 bases match TRBD1. Looked up from germline, CDR1 is LNHDA and CDR2 is SQIVND (reference sequence). The CDR3 covers 15 residues. V was pared by 3 bases and J by 2 bases, with 6 bases of the junction left unmatched. The CDR3 here is CASSIWAGGNTEAFF. CDR3 in DNA: TGTGCCAGTAGTATTTGGGCAGGGGGAAACACTGAAGCTTTCTTT.

The chain joins TRBV7-9 to TRBJ2-5, with 8 positions matching TRBD1. This CDR3 spans 15 amino acids. Per germline, CDR1 SEHNR and CDR2 FQNEAQ (reference sequence). Trimming at V came to 5 bases and at J to 2 bases, leaving 7 bases not matched to a gene. CDR3 sequence (DNA): TGTGCCAGCAGCGGACAGGGTGCGGGGCAAGAGACCCAGTACTTC. Protein: CASSGQGAGQETQYF. Full variable domain (missing parts from reference TRBV7-9 and TRBJ2-5): DTGVSQNPRHKITKRGQNVTFRCDPISEHNRLYWYRQTLGQGPEFLTYFQNEAQLEKSRLLSDRFSAERPKGSFSTLEIQRTEQGDSAMYLCASSGQGAGQETQYFGPGTRLLVL.